The 9 T cell receptor beta chains presented below share a single source sample, sequenced in a study of cytomegalovirus exposure and HLA in healthy donors. Primers: 60 Vbeta forward and 13 Jbeta reverse. Sequencing was performed with immunoSEQ multiplex PCR; in TCRdb, only in-frame clones are kept and a portion is missing. The sample shows approximately 170,000 clones, 75% to 90% of them seen only once. Sequences were obtained from PBMCs. The receptors were sampled from a human donor in good health.

This sequence joins TRBV9 and TRBJ1-3; TRBD1 agrees at 8 bases. The CDR3 has 15 amino acids. The germline V gene encodes CDR1 SGDLS and CDR2 YYNGEE. V was clipped by 3 bases and J by 0 bases; unmatched bases: 2. The chain's CDR3 is CASSGRGPSGNTIYF. CDR3 bases: TGTGCCAGCAGCGGCAGGGGGCCCTCTGGAAACACCATATATTTT.

The chain employs TRBV13 and TRBJ2-3; D call uncertain. The CDR3 sequence is 15 residues long. Trimming removed 5 bases from V and 0 bases from J, with 12 bases in between. CDR1 and CDR2 from the germline V gene are PRHDT and FYEKMQ (reference sequence). The CDR3 nucleotides read TGTGCCAGCAGCCAATACTGGAGTAGCACAGATACGCAGTATTTT. Translating gives CASSQYWSSTDTQYF.

The chain recombines TRBV2 with TRBJ2-5; D remains unclear. V lost 5 bases and J 1 base, leaving 11 bases between the germline ends. Germline assignment: CDR1 SNHLY and CDR2 FYNNEI. The CDR3 has 14 residues. The CDR3: CASSSTSFQETQYF. Written as DNA, the CDR3 is TGTGCCAGCAGTTCGACATCCTTCCAAGAGACCCAGTACTTC.

In its sample, this clone was seen a few times. This rearrangement joins TRBV10-3 to TRBJ1-2; D gene unclear. Per the germline V gene, CDR1 is ENHRY and CDR2 is SYGVKD. The CDR3 consists of 13 residues. The germline V and J ends were trimmed by 2 bases and 3 bases, with 7 bases remaining between them. In DNA form, the CDR3 reads TGTGCCATCAGTGAGCAGGTAGACTATGGCTACACCTTC. It encodes CAISEQVDYGYTF.

This clone has a single count. CDR3: CASSYAPGTVQETQYF. CDR3 nucleotides: TGTGCCAGCAGTTATGCGCCCGGGACAGTCCAAGAGACCCAGTACTTC. The chain couples TRBV6-5 to TRBJ2-5, with TRBD1 matching 7 bases. The CDR3 covers 16 residues. V dropped 3 bases and J dropped 1; count of bases not matched to a gene: 8. Germline assignment: CDR1 MNHEY and CDR2 SVGAGI.

J is TRBJ1-2 and V is TRBV6-5, with D perhaps matching TRBD1 (6 bases). V lost 4 bases and J 8 bases, leaving 20 bases between the germline ends. Germline assignment: CDR1 MNHEY and CDR2 SVGAGI. The CDR3 is made up of 15 amino acids. The CDR3 protein is CASSSKAGGAGGYTF. The CDR3 nucleotides read TGTGCCAGCAGTTCCAAAGCGGGGGGCGCCGGGGGCTACACCTTC.

This chain links TRBV4-1 with TRBJ2-5; 7 bases fit TRBD1. Germline V gene sequence: CDR1 MGHRA, CDR2 YSYEKL. This CDR3 has 15 residues. After removal of 1 base from V and 3 bases from J, the junction contained 5 bases not matched to a gene. CDR3 bases: TGCGCCAGCAGCCAAGGCTACGACAGGGAAGAGACCCAGTACTTC. Its translation: CASSQGYDREETQYF.

The gene calls are TRBV2 and TRBJ2-1; 10 bases fit TRBD2. The CDR3 is 16 amino acids. V shed 5 bases and J 0 bases; nucleotides not matched to a gene: 4. In germline, CDR1 is SNHLY, CDR2 FYNNEI. The CDR3 here is CASSPSGGISYNEQFF. The DNA of the CDR3 is TGTGCCAGCAGTCCTAGCGGGGGTATCTCCTACAATGAGCAGTTCTTC. Based on the CDR3 plus reference TRBV2 and TRBJ2-1, the full variable domain is EPEVTQTPSHQVTQMGQEVILRCVPISNHLYFYWYRQILGQKVEFLVSFYNNEISEKSEIFDDQFSVERPDGSNFTLKIRSTKLEDSAMYFCASSPSGGISYNEQFFGPGTRLTVL.

V and J are TRBV29-1 and TRBJ2-7; 9 nucleotides align to TRBD2. The V segment lost 2 bases and the J segment 6 bases; nucleotides outside the gene matches: 8. CDR1 is SQVTM, CDR2 ANQGSEA, per germline. This CDR3 comprises 14 residues. The CDR3 nucleotides are TGCAGCGTTGAAAGGGCGGGGGGGCAAGGCGAGCAGTACTTC. Protein sequence: CSVERAGGQGEQYF.